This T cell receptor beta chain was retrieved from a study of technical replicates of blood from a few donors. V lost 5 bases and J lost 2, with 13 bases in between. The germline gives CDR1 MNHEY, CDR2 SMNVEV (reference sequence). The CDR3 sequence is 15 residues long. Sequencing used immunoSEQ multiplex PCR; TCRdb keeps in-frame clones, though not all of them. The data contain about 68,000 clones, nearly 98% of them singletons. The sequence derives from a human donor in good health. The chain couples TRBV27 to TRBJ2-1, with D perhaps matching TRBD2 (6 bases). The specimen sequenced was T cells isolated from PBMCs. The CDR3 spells CASSISGGAYNEQFF. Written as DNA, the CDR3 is TGTGCCAGCAGTATTAGCGGAGGGGCCTACAATGAGCAGTTCTTC.